The entry below gives a single T cell receptor (beta chain) sequence along with its context. Its target is unknown. Trimming shortened V by 11 bases and J by 13 bases, and 17 bases separated the two germline ends. The CDR3 spans 10 residues. In germline, CDR1 is SGHVS, CDR2 FNYEAQ. In TCRdb, the reads were re-called with MiXCR into one record per CDR3 protein. In the table there are about 890,000 distinct CDR3 sequences, approximately 31% of which are singletons. The data were taken from a study of T cell repertoires in cytomegalovirus infection. For the study at large: Selected CMV epitopes included recently identified HLA-C-restricted ones as well as well-studied HLA-B-restricted ones. Both a matching HLA type and CMV infection were indicated by public TCR beta signatures.

Overall study findings and caveats: The ex vivo response was dominated by HLA-C-restricted CMV-specific TCR beta clonotypes. CMV carriers with the relevant HLA were identified by cumulative public TCR beta family frequency.

The sequenced sample was cultured CD8+ T cells from PBMCs, obtained from culture after CMV antigen stimulation. The TCR was taken from a human donor in good health (CMV status not recorded). Some clones in this sample may be carry-over from other donors' samples. The chain couples TRBV7-6 to TRBJ1-2; D not resolved. The CDR3 here is CASPRREPTF. The CDR3 DNA sequence: TGTGCCTCCCCGAGGCGCGAACCCACCTTC.